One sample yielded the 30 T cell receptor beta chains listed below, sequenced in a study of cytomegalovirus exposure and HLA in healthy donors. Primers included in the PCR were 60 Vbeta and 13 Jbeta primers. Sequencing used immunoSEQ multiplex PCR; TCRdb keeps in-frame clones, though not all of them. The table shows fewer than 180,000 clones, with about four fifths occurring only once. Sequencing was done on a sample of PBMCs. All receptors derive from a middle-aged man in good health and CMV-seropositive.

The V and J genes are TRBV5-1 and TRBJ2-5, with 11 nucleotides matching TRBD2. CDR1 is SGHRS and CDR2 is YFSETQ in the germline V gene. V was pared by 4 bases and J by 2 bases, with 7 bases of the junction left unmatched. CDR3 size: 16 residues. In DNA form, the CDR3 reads TGCGCCAGCAGCCCACAAAGACTAGCGGGGCAAGAGACCCAGTACTTC. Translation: CASSPQRLAGQETQYF.

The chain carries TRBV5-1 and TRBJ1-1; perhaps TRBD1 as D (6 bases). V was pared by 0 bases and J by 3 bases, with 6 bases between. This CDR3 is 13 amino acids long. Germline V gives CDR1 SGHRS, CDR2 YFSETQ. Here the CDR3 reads CASSLDRDTEAFF. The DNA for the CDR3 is TGCGCCAGCAGCTTGGACAGGGACACTGAAGCTTTCTTT.

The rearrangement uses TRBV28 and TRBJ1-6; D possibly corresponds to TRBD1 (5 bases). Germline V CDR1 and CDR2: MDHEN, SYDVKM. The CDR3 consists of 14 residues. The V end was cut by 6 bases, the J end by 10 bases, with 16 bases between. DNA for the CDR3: TGTGCCAGCAGCTTGACCCAGGGAGGCTCACCCCTCCACTTT. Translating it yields CASSLTQGGSPLHF.

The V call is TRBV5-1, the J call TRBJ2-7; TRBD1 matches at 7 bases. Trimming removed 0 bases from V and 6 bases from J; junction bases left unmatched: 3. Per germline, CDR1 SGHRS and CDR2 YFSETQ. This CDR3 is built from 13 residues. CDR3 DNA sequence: TGCGCCAGCAGCTTGGGGGACAGAGGCGAGCAGTACTTC. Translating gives CASSLGDRGEQYF.

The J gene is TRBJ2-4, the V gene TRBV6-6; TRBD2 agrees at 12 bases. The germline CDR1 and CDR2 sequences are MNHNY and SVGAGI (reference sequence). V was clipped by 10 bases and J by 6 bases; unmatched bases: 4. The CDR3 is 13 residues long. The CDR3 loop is CATKTSGGNIQYF. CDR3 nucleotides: TGTGCCACTAAGACTAGCGGGGGAAACATTCAGTACTTC.

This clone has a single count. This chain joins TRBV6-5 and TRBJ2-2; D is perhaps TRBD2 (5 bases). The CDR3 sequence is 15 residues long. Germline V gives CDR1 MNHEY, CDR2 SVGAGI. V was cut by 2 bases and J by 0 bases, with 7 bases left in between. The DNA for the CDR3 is TGTGCCAGCAGTTACGCGGAGGCGAACACCGGGGAGCTGTTTTTT. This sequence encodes CASSYAEANTGELFF.

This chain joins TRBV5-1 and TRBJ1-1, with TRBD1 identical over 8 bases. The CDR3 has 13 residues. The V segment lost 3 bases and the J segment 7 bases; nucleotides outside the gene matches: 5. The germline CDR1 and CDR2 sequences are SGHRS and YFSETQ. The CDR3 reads CASSSGTGNEAFF. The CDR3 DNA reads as TGCGCCAGCAGCTCGGGGACAGGAAATGAAGCTTTCTTT.

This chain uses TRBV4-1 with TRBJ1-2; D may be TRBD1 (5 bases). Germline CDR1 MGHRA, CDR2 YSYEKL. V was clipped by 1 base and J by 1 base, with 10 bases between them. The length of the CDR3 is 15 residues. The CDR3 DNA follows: TGCGCCAGCAGCCAAGCTGTTAGGGGTAACTATGGCTACACCTTC. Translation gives CASSQAVRGNYGYTF.

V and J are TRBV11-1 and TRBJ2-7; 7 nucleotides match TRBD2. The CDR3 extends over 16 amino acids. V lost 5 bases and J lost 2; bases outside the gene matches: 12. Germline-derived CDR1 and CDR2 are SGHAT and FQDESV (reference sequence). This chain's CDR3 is CASSMVPGLLAYEQYF. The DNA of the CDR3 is TGTGCCAGCAGCATGGTTCCGGGACTATTAGCCTACGAGCAGTACTTC.

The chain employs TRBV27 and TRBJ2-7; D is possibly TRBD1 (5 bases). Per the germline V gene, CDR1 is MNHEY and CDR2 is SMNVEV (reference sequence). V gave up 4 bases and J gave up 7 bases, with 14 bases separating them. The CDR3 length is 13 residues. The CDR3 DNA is TGTGCCAGCAGTTCCGGGCAGGGTGGAGAGCAGTACTTC. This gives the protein CASSSGQGGEQYF.

CDR3 region: CASSRDRGVRDTQYF. The CDR3 DNA is TGTGCCAGCAGCCGAGACAGGGGCGTTAGGGATACGCAGTATTTT. The rearrangement joins TRBV7-8 to TRBJ2-3; 8 positions agree with TRBD1. CDR3 length equals 15 residues. The junction had 10 bases not matched to a gene; V was cut back by 5 bases and J by 6 bases. Germline CDR1 and CDR2: SGHVS and FQNEAQ.

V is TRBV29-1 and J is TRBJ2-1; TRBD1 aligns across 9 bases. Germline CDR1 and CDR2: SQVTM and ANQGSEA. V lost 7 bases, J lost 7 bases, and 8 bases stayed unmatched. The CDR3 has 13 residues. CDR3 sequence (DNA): TGCAGCGGAGGACAGGGGTTAGGGAATGAGCAGTTCTTC. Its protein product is CSGGQGLGNEQFF.

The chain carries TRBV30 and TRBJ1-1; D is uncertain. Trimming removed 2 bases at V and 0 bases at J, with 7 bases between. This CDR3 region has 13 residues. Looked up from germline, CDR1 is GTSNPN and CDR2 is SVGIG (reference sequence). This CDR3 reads CAWSRGMNTEAFF. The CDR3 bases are TGTGCCTGGAGTAGAGGTATGAACACTGAAGCTTTCTTT.

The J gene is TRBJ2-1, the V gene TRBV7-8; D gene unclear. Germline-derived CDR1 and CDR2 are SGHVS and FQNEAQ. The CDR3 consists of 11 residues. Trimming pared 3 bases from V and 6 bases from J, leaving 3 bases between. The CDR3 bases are TGTGCCAGCAGCTTCTTCAATGAGCAGTTCTTC. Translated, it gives CASSFFNEQFF.

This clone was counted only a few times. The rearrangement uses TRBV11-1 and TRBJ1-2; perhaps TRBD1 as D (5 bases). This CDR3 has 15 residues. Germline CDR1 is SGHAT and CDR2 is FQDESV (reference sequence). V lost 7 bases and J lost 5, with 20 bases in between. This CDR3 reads CASNLLPRVIYGYTF. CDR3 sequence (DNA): TGTGCCAGCAACCTACTACCCAGGGTGATTTATGGCTACACCTTC.

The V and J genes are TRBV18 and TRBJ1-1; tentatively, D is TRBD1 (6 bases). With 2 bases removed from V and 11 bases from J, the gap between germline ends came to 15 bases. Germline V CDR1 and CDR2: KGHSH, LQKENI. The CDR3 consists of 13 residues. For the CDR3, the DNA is TGTGCCAGCTCACCAGATATCTACAGGGCCGCTTTCTTT. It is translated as CASSPDIYRAAFF.

The CDR3 sequence is CATSRDYRAGSTDTQYF. DNA for the CDR3: TGTGCCACCAGCAGAGATTATCGGGCAGGGAGCACAGATACGCAGTATTTT. The chain couples TRBV15 to TRBJ2-3; D may be TRBD1 (5 bases). Germline CDR1 LNHNV, CDR2 YYDKDF (reference sequence). V was pared by 0 bases and J by 0 bases, with 13 bases between. CDR3 length: 17 amino acids.

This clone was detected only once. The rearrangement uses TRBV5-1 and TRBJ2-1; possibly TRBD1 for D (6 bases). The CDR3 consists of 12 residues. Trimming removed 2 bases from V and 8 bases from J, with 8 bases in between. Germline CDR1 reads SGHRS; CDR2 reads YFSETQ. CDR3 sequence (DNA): TGCGCCAGCAGCTTCCAGGGGTATGAGCAGTTCTTC. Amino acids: CASSFQGYEQFF.

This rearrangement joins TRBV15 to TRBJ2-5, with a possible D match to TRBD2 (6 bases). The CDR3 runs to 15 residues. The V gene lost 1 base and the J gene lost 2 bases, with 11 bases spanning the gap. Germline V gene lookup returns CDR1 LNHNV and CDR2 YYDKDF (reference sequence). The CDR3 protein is CATSRAAGLQETQYF. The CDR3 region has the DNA TGTGCCACCAGCAGAGCGGCGGGACTGCAAGAGACCCAGTACTTC. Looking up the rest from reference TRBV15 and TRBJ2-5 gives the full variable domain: DAMVIQNPRYQVTQFGKPVTLSCSQTLNHNVMYWYQQKSSQAPKLLFHYYDKDFNNEADTPDNFQSRRPNTSFCFLDIRSPGLGDTAMYLCATSRAAGLQETQYFGPGTRLLVL.

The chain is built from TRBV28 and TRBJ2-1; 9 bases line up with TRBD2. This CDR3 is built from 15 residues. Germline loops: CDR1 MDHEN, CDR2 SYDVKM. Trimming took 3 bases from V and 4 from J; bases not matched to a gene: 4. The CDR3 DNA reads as TGTGCCAGCAGTTTCATAGCGGGAGTATACAATGAGCAGTTCTTC. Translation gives CASSFIAGVYNEQFF.

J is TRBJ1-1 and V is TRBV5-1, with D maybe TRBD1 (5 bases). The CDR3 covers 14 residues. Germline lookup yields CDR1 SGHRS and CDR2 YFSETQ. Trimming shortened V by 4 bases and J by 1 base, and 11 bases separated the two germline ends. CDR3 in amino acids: CASSPRTTNTEAFF. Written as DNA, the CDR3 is TGCGCCAGCAGCCCTCGGACAACGAACACTGAAGCTTTCTTT.

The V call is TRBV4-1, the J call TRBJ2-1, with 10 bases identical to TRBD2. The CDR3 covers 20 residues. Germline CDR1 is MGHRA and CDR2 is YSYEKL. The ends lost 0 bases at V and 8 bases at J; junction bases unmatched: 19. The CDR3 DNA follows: TGCGCCAGCAGCCAAGAAGCGCCTCGGCTAGCGGGAGATTTAGTTCATGAGCAGTTCTTC. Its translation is CASSQEAPRLAGDLVHEQFF.

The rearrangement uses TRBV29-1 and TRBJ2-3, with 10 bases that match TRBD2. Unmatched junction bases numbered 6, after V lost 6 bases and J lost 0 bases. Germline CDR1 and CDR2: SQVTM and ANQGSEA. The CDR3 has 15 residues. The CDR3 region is CSVQGTSASTDTQYF. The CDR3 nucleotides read TGCAGCGTCCAAGGGACTAGCGCGAGCACAGATACGCAGTATTTT.

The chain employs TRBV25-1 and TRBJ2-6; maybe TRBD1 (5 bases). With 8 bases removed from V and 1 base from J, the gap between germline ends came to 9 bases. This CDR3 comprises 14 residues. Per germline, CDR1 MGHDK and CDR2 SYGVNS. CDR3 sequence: CASGARSGANVLTF. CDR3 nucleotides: TGTGCCAGCGGGGCTAGGTCTGGGGCCAACGTCCTGACTTTC.

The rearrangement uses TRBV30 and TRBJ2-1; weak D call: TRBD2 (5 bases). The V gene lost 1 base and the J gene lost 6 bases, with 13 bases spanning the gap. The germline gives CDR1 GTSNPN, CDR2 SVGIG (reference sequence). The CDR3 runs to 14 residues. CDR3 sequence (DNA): TGTGCCTGGAGTGGAGGGCGTCCGAGCAATGAGCAGTTCTTC. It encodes CAWSGGRPSNEQFF.

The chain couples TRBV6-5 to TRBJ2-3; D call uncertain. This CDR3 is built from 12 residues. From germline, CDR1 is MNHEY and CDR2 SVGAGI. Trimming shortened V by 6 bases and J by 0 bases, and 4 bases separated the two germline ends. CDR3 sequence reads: CASRQSTDTQYF. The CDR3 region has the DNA TGTGCCAGCAGACAGAGCACAGATACGCAGTATTTT.

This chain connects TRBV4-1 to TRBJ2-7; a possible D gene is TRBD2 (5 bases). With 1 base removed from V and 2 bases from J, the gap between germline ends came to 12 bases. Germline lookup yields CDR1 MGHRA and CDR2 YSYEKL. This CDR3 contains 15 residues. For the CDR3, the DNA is TGCGCCAGCAGCCAAGGGAGGAGCCAAACCTACGAGCAGTACTTC. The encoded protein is CASSQGRSQTYEQYF.

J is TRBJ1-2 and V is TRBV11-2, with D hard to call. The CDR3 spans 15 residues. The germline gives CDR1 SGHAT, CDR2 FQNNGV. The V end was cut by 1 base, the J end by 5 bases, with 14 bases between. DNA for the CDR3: TGTGCCAGCAGCTTAGCGGGCAGGCGGGAATATGGCTACACCTTC. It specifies CASSLAGRREYGYTF.

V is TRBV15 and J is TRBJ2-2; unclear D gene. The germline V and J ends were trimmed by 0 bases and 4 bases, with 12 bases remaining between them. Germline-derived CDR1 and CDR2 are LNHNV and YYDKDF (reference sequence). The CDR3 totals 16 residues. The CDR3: CATSRDYETITGELFF. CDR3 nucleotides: TGTGCCACCAGCAGAGATTATGAGACAATCACCGGGGAGCTGTTTTTT.

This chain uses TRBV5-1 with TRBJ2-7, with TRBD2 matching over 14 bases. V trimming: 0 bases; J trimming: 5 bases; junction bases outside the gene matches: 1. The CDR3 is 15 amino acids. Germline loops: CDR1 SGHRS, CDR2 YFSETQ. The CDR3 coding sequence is TGCGCCAGCAGCTTGGGACTAGCGGGAGGGGACGAGCAGTACTTC. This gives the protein CASSLGLAGGDEQYF.